This T cell receptor (beta chain) was sequenced during a study of response to subunit inactivated influenza vaccine. From the RT-PCR reads, TCRdb called clonotypes with MiXCR, one entry per CDR3 protein. The sample lists roughly 700,000 distinct CDR3 sequences, about 15% seen once, with 6% to 7% in the top ten. Looked up from germline, CDR1 is SGHAT and CDR2 is FQNNGV. This CDR3 region has 17 residues. Losses at the gene ends were 0 bases for V and 7 bases for J; bases not matched to a gene: 9. As for this clonotype: What it recognizes is unknown.

Study results and limitations: Authors suggested that a seasonal influenza vaccination recruits few new T cells each time.

The TCR comes from a man between 45 and 60 years old who received an inactivated influenza vaccine. The rearrangement uses TRBV11-2 and TRBJ2-1; 10 nucleotides agree with TRBD2. Source: PBMCs from blood, taken about 14 days before vaccination. CDR3 residues: CASSLESMGLARNEQFF. In nucleotides, the CDR3 is TGTGCCAGCAGCTTAGAAAGTATGGGACTAGCGAGGAATGAGCAGTTCTTC.